These T cell receptor beta chains were read from a single sample in a study of blood T cell repertoires in COVID-19. Sequenced by immunoSEQ multiplex PCR; TCRdb stores in-frame clones only, minus some. The sample records 120,000 to 150,000 clones, approximately 83% being singletons. Sequencing was carried out using peripheral blood. All receptors come from a woman aged 55-69 years with COVID-19, enrolled during active disease. CDR3s include the opening cysteine and the closing phenylalanine or tryptophan. D genes are given only for firm matches. Clone size is not always given. Where it is, it says once, few, many or a class for expanded clones.

V	J	D	size	DNA	CDR3
TRBV18	TRBJ2-3	NA	NA	TGTGCCAGCTCACCACCGTCCCTCCTGGATACGCAGTATTTT	CASSPPSLLDTQYF
TRBV7-5	TRBJ2-2	NA	NA	TGTGTCGATTCCTGTAGGGTTGACAGGGGCGACGGGGAGCTGTTTTTT	CVDSCRVDRGDGELFF
TRBV30	TRBJ1-6	NA	NA	TGTGCCTGGAGTGGGAGACAGCGTTATAATTCACCCCTCCACTTT	CAWSGRQRYNSPLHF
TRBV3-1/TRBV3-2	TRBJ2-3	NA	NA	TGTGCCAGCAGCCAAGATCAAGTACGGGAGGATACGCAGTATTTT	CASSQDQVREDTQYF
TRBV5-4	TRBJ1-4	NA	NA	TGTGCCAGCAACTTCAGGGGAGAGGAAAAACTGTTTTTT	CASNFRGEEKLFF
TRBV4-1	TRBJ1-2	TRBD1	few	TGCGCCAGCAGCCAGGAGGGGGCAACTAACTATGGCTACACCTTC	CASSQEGATNYGYTF
TRBV6-2/TRBV6-3	TRBJ1-2	NA	NA	TGTGCCAGCAACCCGGTCCGCGGACATGAGCACTATGGCTACACCTTC	CASNPVRGHEHYGYTF
TRBV5-4	TRBJ2-5	TRBD2	NA	TGTGCCAGCAGCCCGGAGGTAGCGGGGGGGGCAGAGACCCAGTACTTC	CASSPEVAGGAETQYF
TRBV19	TRBJ2-2	NA	NA	TGTGCCAGTAACCCAGGGTTTTCGGGCGGGGAGCTGTTTTTT	CASNPGFSGGELFF
TRBV3-1/TRBV3-2	TRBJ1-2	TRBD1	NA	TGTGCCAGCAGTCACCGGGACAGGGGGCGCTTTAACTATGGCTACACCTTC	CASSHRDRGRFNYGYTF
TRBV5-8	TRBJ1-4	NA	NA	TGTGCCAGCAGCTTGGGGCAGACTAATGAAAAACTGTTTTTT	CASSLGQTNEKLFF
TRBV15	TRBJ2-3	NA	few	TGTGCCACCAGCAGAGATAGGGGAAGCGCCGGCACAGATACGCAGTATTTT	CATSRDRGSAGTDTQYF
TRBV18	TRBJ1-5	TRBD1	NA	TGTGCCAGCTCTCCCGGGACAGGGGACCATCAGCCCCAGCATTTT	CASSPGTGDHQPQHF
TRBV28	TRBJ1-2	NA	NA	TGTGCCAGCAGGCCACTTAGGGGAACCCGCTATGGCTACACCTTC	CASRPLRGTRYGYTF
TRBV14	TRBJ1-1	NA	NA	TGTGCCAGCGGAACACAGCCTTACCAGGACACTGAAGCTTTCTTT	CASGTQPYQDTEAFF
TRBV6-5	TRBJ2-7	NA	NA	TGTGCCACCACCCAGGGCCCAGGAGGGCGCGAGCAGTACTTC	CATTQGPGGREQYF